These 22 T cell receptor beta chains originate from one sample sequenced in a study of blood T cell repertoires in COVID-19 (TCRdb year 2020). Library generation was performed with the immunoSEQ multiplex PCR assay. As stored in TCRdb, this immuneACCESS dataset retains in-frame rearrangements with V and J assigned. A fraction of the clones does not appear; measured against another copy, unresolved V genes explain less than half of the discrepancy, and the remainder lacks a known reason. The sample contains over 50,000 clones, about 90% of them found a single time. The top ten clonotypes cover 4.5% to 5% of the sample. Sequencing input: peripheral blood. Source of these receptors: a human donor in a cohort sampled during active COVID-19.

This chain links TRBV7-2 with TRBJ2-3; D is unclear. There are 14 residues in the CDR3. The V end was cut by 1 base, the J end by 3 bases, with 8 bases between. Germline V gene data show CDR1 as SGHTA and CDR2 as FQGNSA. The CDR3 DNA follows: TGTGCCAGCAGCTTAGGCTCAGGAACAGATACGCAGTATTTT. Its translation is CASSLGSGTDTQYF.

The chain has TRBV5-1 and TRBJ2-1, with D perhaps TRBD2 (6 bases). With 2 bases removed from V and 3 bases from J, the gap between germline ends came to 15 bases. The CDR3 extends over 16 amino acids. Germline V gene data show CDR1 as SGHRS and CDR2 as YFSETQ. CDR3 DNA: TGCGCCAGCAGCTTTCGAGCGGGCATACTCTACAATGAGCAGTTCTTC. It specifies CASSFRAGILYNEQFF.

CDR3 region: CATTSYNEQFF. The CDR3 bases are TGTGCCACCACAAGTTACAATGAGCAGTTCTTC. V gene TRBV12-3 or TRBV12-4 combines with J gene TRBJ2-1; D not certain. Trimming left V 10 bases short and J 4 bases short, with 8 bases between. CDR3 length: 11 amino acids.

V usage is TRBV7-8 and J usage is TRBJ2-2; D may be TRBD2 (5 bases). CDR3 length: 15 residues. Trimming stripped 5 bases from V and 6 bases from J, with 16 bases between. CDR1 is SGHVS and CDR2 is FQNEAQ in the germline V gene. The CDR3 is CASSNPGRGPGELFF. The CDR3 DNA reads TGTGCCAGCAGCAATCCCGGCAGAGGGCCCGGGGAGCTGTTTTTT.

This chain links TRBV6-2 or TRBV6-3 with TRBJ2-7; TRBD1 matches 9 bases. J was trimmed by 1 base and V by 6 bases; bases with no gene match: 7. The CDR3 contains 15 residues. The germline V gene has CDR1 MNHEY and CDR2 SVGEGT. CDR3 in DNA: TGTGCCAGCAGCTCCACCGGGACAGGGTCCTACGAGCAGTACTTC. Protein: CASSSTGTGSYEQYF.

The chain links TRBV27 to TRBJ1-2; TRBD1 is a possible D gene (5 bases). CDR3 size: 15 residues. Trimming took 5 bases from V and 8 from J, leaving 21 bases between them. The germline V gene has CDR1 MNHEY and CDR2 SMNVEV (reference sequence). The CDR3 DNA reads TGTGCCAGCAGTCAAAGGGACGGAGGGTCTATAGGCTACACCTTC. Amino acid sequence: CASSQRDGGSIGYTF.

The rearrangement joins TRBV5-6 to TRBJ2-3; D is undetermined. This CDR3 contains 14 residues. Trimming took 4 bases from V and 0 from J, leaving 9 bases between them. Germline V lookup: CDR1 SGHDT, CDR2 YYEEEE. CDR3 residues: CASSGRRSTDTQYF. CDR3 nucleotides: TGTGCCAGCAGCGGCCGCCGTAGCACAGATACGCAGTATTTT. Together with reference TRBV5-6 and TRBJ2-3, the CDR3 gives the full variable domain: DAGVTQSPTHLIKTRGQQVTLRCSPKSGHDTVSWYQQALGQGPQFIFQYYEEEERQRGNFPDRFSGHQFPNYSSELNVNALLLGDSALYLCASSGRRSTDTQYFGPGTRLTVL.

The chain couples TRBV14 to TRBJ2-3, with 7 bases aligning to TRBD1. Germline trimming cut 0 bases from V and 2 bases from J; bases unmatched to any gene: 5. The germline V gene encodes CDR1 SGHDN and CDR2 FVKESK. The CDR3 extends over 16 amino acids. The CDR3 sequence is CASSQDDTGVTDTQYF. CDR3 bases: TGTGCCAGCAGCCAAGATGACACAGGGGTCACAGATACGCAGTATTTT.

Only a few counts were recorded for this clone. The J gene is TRBJ1-2, the V gene TRBV28; D gene unclear. Trimming shortened V by 4 bases and J by 2 bases, and 8 bases separated the two germline ends. There are 13 residues in the CDR3. Germline CDR1 and CDR2: MDHEN and SYDVKM. The CDR3 DNA sequence: TGTGCCAGCAGTTCGGGAGGGAACTATGGCTACACCTTC. It specifies CASSSGGNYGYTF.

This clone has just one count. The V call is TRBV4-1, the J call TRBJ2-1; 15 positions match TRBD2. Germline V gives CDR1 MGHRA, CDR2 YSYEKL. CDR3 length: 21 residues. Unmatched junction bases numbered 14, after V lost 3 bases and J lost 2 bases. The CDR3 spells CASSQAWRTSGGASPYNEQFF. The CDR3 nucleotides are TGCGCCAGCAGCCAGGCGTGGAGGACTAGCGGGGGGGCCTCCCCCTACAATGAGCAGTTCTTC.

The CDR3 is CASSQGQGSTSTDTQYF. The DNA for the CDR3 is TGTGCCAGCAGCCAGGGACAGGGGAGCACTAGCACAGATACGCAGTATTTT. This chain uses TRBV4-2 with TRBJ2-3; 10 bases match TRBD1. J was trimmed by 0 bases and V by 3 bases; bases with no gene match: 6. The germline V gene encodes CDR1 LGHNA and CDR2 YNFKEQ. The CDR3 spans 17 residues.

This chain joins TRBV4-2 and TRBJ2-7; TRBD2 aligns across 8 bases. CDR3 length: 16 residues. The V segment lost 3 bases and the J segment 2 bases; nucleotides outside the gene matches: 9. Per germline, CDR1 LGHNA and CDR2 YNFKEQ. The CDR3 DNA reads as TGTGCCAGCAGCCATTCTACTTCGACTAGCGCCTACGAGCAGTACTTC. Its protein is CASSHSTSTSAYEQYF.

The CDR3 sequence: CASSRGLAGGTDTQYF. The CDR3 nucleotides are TGTGCCAGCAGTCGGGGACTAGCGGGAGGCACAGATACGCAGTATTTT. The rearrangement links TRBV6-6 to TRBJ2-3, with 14 bases aligning to TRBD2. Germline V gives CDR1 MNHNY, CDR2 SVGAGI (reference sequence). CDR3 length: 16 residues. V was clipped by 5 bases and J by 1 base; unmatched bases: 2.

The chain uses TRBV11-3 and TRBJ2-1, with no clear D. V lost 0 bases and J lost 7, with 4 bases in between. The CDR3 loop spans 12 amino acids. Looked up from germline, CDR1 is SGHNT and CDR2 is YENEEA. DNA for the CDR3: TGTGCCAGCAGCTTAGACCGTAATGAGCAGTTCTTC. Translated: CASSLDRNEQFF.

This clone was seen once. V and J are TRBV11-2 and TRBJ2-7; 9 nucleotides line up with TRBD2. The V and J ends lost 0 bases and 1 base, in that order; junction bases with no gene match: 7. CDR1 SGHAT and CDR2 FQNNGV come from the germline V gene. This CDR3 spans 17 amino acids. The DNA of the CDR3 is TGTGCCAGCAGCTTAGATTTGAGCGGGGGGCTTTCCTACGAGCAGTACTTC. Protein sequence: CASSLDLSGGLSYEQYF.

The chain employs TRBV19 and TRBJ2-5; D is possibly TRBD2 (5 bases). In germline, CDR1 is LNHDA, CDR2 SQIVND (reference sequence). This CDR3 contains 14 residues. Trimming left V 3 bases short and J 7 bases short, with 15 bases between. In DNA form, the CDR3 reads TGTGCCAGTAGTATTCCCGTACTAGATGCGACCCAGTACTTC. Its protein is CASSIPVLDATQYF.

This rearrangement joins TRBV7-2 to TRBJ2-7; 13 bases are shared with TRBD2. The V gene end was trimmed by 6 bases and the J gene end by 6 bases; junction bases not matched to a gene: 2. Germline lookup yields CDR1 SGHTA and CDR2 FQGNSA. The CDR3 consists of 13 residues. The CDR3 region has the DNA TGTGCCAGCAGTACTAGCGGGAGGGTCGAGCAGTACTTC. This codes for CASSTSGRVEQYF. Using reference TRBV7-2 and TRBJ2-7 for the parts outside the CDR3, the full variable domain is GAGVSQSPSNKVTEKGKDVELRCDPISGHTALYWYRQSLGQGLEFLIYFQGNSAPDKSGLPSDRFSAERTGGSVSTLTIQRTQQEDSAVYLCASSTSGRVEQYFGPGTRLTVT.

The chain has TRBV7-9 and TRBJ2-5; 13 bases line up with TRBD2. The CDR3 runs 16 residues. The germline CDR1 and CDR2 sequences are SEHNR and FQNEAQ (reference sequence). The J segment lost 2 bases and the V segment lost 5 bases, leaving 5 bases of the junction unmatched. CDR3 nucleotides: TGTGCCAGCAGCACACTAGCGGGGGGGCGGCAAGAGACCCAGTACTTC. It translates to CASSTLAGGRQETQYF.

The chain links TRBV5-1 to TRBJ2-2, with D possibly TRBD1 on 6 matching bases. V shed 2 bases and J shed 6 bases, with 8 bases lying between them. Germline assignment: CDR1 SGHRS and CDR2 YFSETQ. CDR3 length: 13 amino acids. The CDR3 spells CASSFAGAGELFF. The CDR3 DNA reads as TGCGCCAGCAGCTTCGCAGGGGCCGGGGAGCTGTTTTTT. Looking up the rest from reference TRBV5-1 and TRBJ2-2 gives the full variable domain: KAGVTQTPRYLIKTRGQQVTLSCSPISGHRSVSWYQQTPGQGLQFLFEYFSETQRNKGNFPGRFSGRQFSNSRSEMNVSTLELGDSALYLCASSFAGAGELFFGEGSRLTVL.

This sequence joins TRBV9 and TRBJ2-3; the match to TRBD2 covers 9 bases. The V segment lost 4 bases and the J segment 1 base; nucleotides outside the gene matches: 4. CDR3 length equals 15 residues. The germline gives CDR1 SGDLS, CDR2 YYNGEE. This chain's CDR3 is CASSYGLARTDTQYF. For the CDR3, the DNA is TGTGCCAGCAGCTATGGACTAGCGCGCACAGATACGCAGTATTTT.

This clone was seen a single time. The chain carries TRBV5-1 and TRBJ2-3; 13 bases map to TRBD2. Germline V CDR1 and CDR2: SGHRS, YFSETQ. This CDR3 contains 17 residues. With 0 bases clipped from V and 4 bases from J, the junction kept 5 bases outside the gene matches. The CDR3 region has the DNA TGCGCCAGCAGCTTGGCCGGGACTAGCGGGGCAGCAGATACGCAGTATTTT. It translates to CASSLAGTSGAADTQYF. The variable domain in full, with the rest retrieved from reference TRBV5-1 and TRBJ2-3, is KAGVTQTPRYLIKTRGQQVTLSCSPISGHRSVSWYQQTPGQGLQFLFEYFSETQRNKGNFPGRFSGRQFSNSRSEMNVSTLELGDSALYLCASSLAGTSGAADTQYFGPGTRLTVL.

The chain joins TRBV7-3 to TRBJ2-3, with D possibly being TRBD2 (6 bases). V was shortened by 3 bases and J by 5 bases, with 9 bases between the two germline ends. The CDR3 spans 13 residues. Germline values: CDR1 SGHTA, CDR2 FQGTGA. The CDR3 reads CASSFGGGDTQYF. The CDR3 nucleotides read TGTGCCAGCAGCTTCGGGGGAGGAGATACGCAGTATTTT. Looking up the rest from reference TRBV7-3 and TRBJ2-3 gives the full variable domain: GAGVSQTPSNKVTEKGKYVELRCDPISGHTALYWYRQSLGQGPEFLIYFQGTGAADDSGLPNDRFFAVRPEGSVSTLKIQRTERGDSAVYLCASSFGGGDTQYFGPGTRLTVL.